These 29 T cell receptor beta chains were all obtained from the same sample, sequenced in a study of neurological immune-mediated disorders. TCRdb re-analysed the 5' RACE reads in MiXCR, keeping a single row per CDR3 protein. The table includes about 95,000 distinct CDR3 sequences, roughly 4% detected once. Sequenced material: PBMCs. The receptor set was obtained from a woman aged 18-35 years with multiple sclerosis.

This clonotype occurred many times. The genes are TRBV6-6 and TRBJ2-5; 11 bases agree with TRBD1. The CDR3 covers 15 residues. J gave up 2 bases and V 6 bases, and 5 bases lay outside the gene matches. Per the germline V gene, CDR1 is MNHNY and CDR2 is SVGAGI (reference sequence). CDR3: CASRRDRGWQETQYF. Written as DNA, the CDR3 is TGTGCCAGCAGGAGGGACAGGGGGTGGCAAGAGACCCAGTACTTC.

Only a few counts were recorded for this clonotype. This chain links TRBV6-6 with TRBJ2-7; D is ambiguous. The V and J ends lost 0 bases and 6 bases respectively, with 15 bases between them. CDR3 length: 15 amino acids. Germline values: CDR1 MNHNY, CDR2 SVGAGI (reference sequence). DNA of the CDR3: TGTGCCAGCAGTTACTCTGGTGGCGTGGGTGGCGAGCAGTACTTC. Translating gives CASSYSGGVGGEQYF.

This clonotype was recorded many times. The chain carries TRBV27 and TRBJ1-6; no clear D. The CDR3 is made up of 13 amino acids. Germline-derived CDR1 and CDR2 are MNHEY and SMNVEV (reference sequence). V was trimmed by 3 bases and J by 10 bases, leaving 10 bases between them. CDR3 sequence: CASSFGLRSPLHF. The CDR3 bases are TGTGCCAGCAGTTTTGGACTCCGGTCACCCCTCCACTTT.

This clonotype was observed many times. The chain uses TRBV7-9 and TRBJ1-4, with 10 bases that match TRBD1. The J segment lost 5 bases and the V segment lost 5 bases, leaving 5 bases of the junction unmatched. The CDR3 contains 15 residues. Germline CDR1 and CDR2: SEHNR and FQNEAQ (reference sequence). CDR3 sequence: CASSRRTGGNEKLFF. CDR3 coding DNA: TGTGCCAGCAGCCGCAGGACAGGGGGGAATGAAAAACTGTTTTTT. The full variable domain, with the rest looked up from reference TRBV7-9 and TRBJ1-4, is DTGVSQNPRHKITKRGQNVTFRCDPISEHNRLYWYRQTLGQGPEFLTYFQNEAQLEKSRLLSDRFSAERPKGSFSTLEIQRTEQGDSAMYLCASSRRTGGNEKLFFGSGTQLSVL.

This clonotype was recorded many times. The J gene is TRBJ2-5, the V gene TRBV20-1; 7 bases align to TRBD1. The V and J ends lost 2 bases and 5 bases, in that order; junction bases with no gene match: 14. CDR3 length: 16 residues. CDR1 DFQATT and CDR2 SNEGSKA come from the germline V gene (reference sequence). The CDR3 region is CSARSARQGNSETQYF. CDR3 bases: TGCAGTGCTAGAAGTGCGAGACAGGGCAATTCGGAGACCCAGTACTTC.

The rearrangement links TRBV6-2 or TRBV6-3 to TRBJ2-7; no clear D. CDR3 length equals 11 residues. Germline CDR1 MNHEY, CDR2 SVGEGT. Trimming pared 4 bases from V and 5 bases from J, leaving 6 bases between. The CDR3 DNA reads as TGTGCCAGCAGTTTTGGGCACGAGCAGTACTTC. This gives the protein CASSFGHEQYF.

This clonotype appeared many times. The chain has TRBV9 and TRBJ2-5; D not certain. With 0 bases removed from V and 6 bases from J, the gap between germline ends came to 12 bases. The V gene's germline CDR1 is SGDLS and CDR2 YYNGEE. This CDR3 spans 14 amino acids. In DNA, the CDR3 is TGTGCCAGCAGCGTAGACCCAAACCCGCAGACCCAGTACTTC. This sequence encodes CASSVDPNPQTQYF.

This clonotype has just a few counts. The junction shows a germline mismatch at one end, possibly a read error. The J gene is TRBJ1-2, the V gene TRBV11-2; no firm D call. Germline V gives CDR1 SGHAT, CDR2 FQNNGV. This CDR3 comprises 11 residues. For the CDR3, the DNA is TGTGACAGCAGCCCGAGCTATGGCTACACCTTC. Its protein is CDSSPSYGYTF.

This clonotype was counted ten times or more. The rearrangement uses TRBV5-1 and TRBJ2-5, with D tentatively TRBD2 (6 bases). Germline CDR1 and CDR2: SGHRS and YFSETQ. Trimming shortened V by 4 bases and J by 2 bases, and 15 bases separated the two germline ends. The CDR3 runs to 15 residues. CDR3 residues: CASSVTGVTQETQYF. The CDR3 bases are TGCGCCAGCAGCGTGACGGGAGTTACACAAGAGACCCAGTACTTC.

This clonotype was recorded at least ten times. CDR3 sequence (DNA): TGTGCCACCCTGTATGACGGGGGGGAATCCGCACAAGAGACCCAGTACTTC. Protein: CATLYDGGESAQETQYF. The genes are TRBV10-3 and TRBJ2-5; 8 bases are a match to TRBD2. The V gene end was trimmed by 10 bases and the J gene end by 2 bases; junction bases not matched to a gene: 18. This CDR3 contains 17 residues. CDR1 is ENHRY and CDR2 is SYGVKD in the germline V gene.

In its sample, this clonotype was seen many times. V and J are TRBV20-1 and TRBJ1-2; D is perhaps TRBD1 (5 bases). Trimming removed 1 base from V and 2 bases from J, with 23 bases in between. The germline V gene encodes CDR1 DFQATT and CDR2 SNEGSKA (reference sequence). The length of the CDR3 is 18 residues. The CDR3 protein is CSARGFRGSPVANYGYTF. CDR3 coding DNA: TGCAGTGCTAGAGGGTTTAGGGGCAGCCCCGTGGCGAACTATGGCTACACCTTC.

There are many counts of this clonotype. This chain links TRBV7-8 with TRBJ2-2; the D gene is possibly TRBD1 (6 bases). The V end was cut by 0 bases, the J end by 4 bases, with 12 bases between. The CDR3 has 16 residues. Germline loops: CDR1 SGHVS, CDR2 FQNEAQ. CDR3 nucleotides: TGTGCCAGCAGCTTAGCCGGGGCAGGGGCCACCGGGGAGCTGTTTTTT. Translated, it gives CASSLAGAGATGELFF.

As for this clonotype: A single base separates this from a much larger clone, so it may be a read error. The chain recombines TRBV28 with TRBJ2-5; 7 bases line up with TRBD2. Germline CDR1 MDHEN, CDR2 SYDVKM. The CDR3 runs to 13 residues. The DNA for the CDR3 is TGTGCCAGCAGGGGAGGGCTTAAAGAGAACCAGTACTTC. Translated: CASRGGLKENQYF.

This clonotype was found many times. This chain connects TRBV12-3 or TRBV12-4 to TRBJ2-7, with D perhaps TRBD1 (6 bases). The CDR3 is made up of 13 amino acids. Deletions cut 5 bases from V and 3 bases from J, with 11 bases between. CDR3 sequence (DNA): TGTGCCAGCAGTCCGGGACACGACTACGAGCAGTACTTC. Encoded protein: CASSPGHDYEQYF.

This clonotype was found many times. The J gene is TRBJ1-1, the V gene TRBV5-1; TRBD1 agrees at 7 bases. The V gene end was trimmed by 0 bases and the J gene end by 3 bases; junction bases not matched to a gene: 5. CDR3 length equals 15 residues. Germline-derived CDR1 and CDR2 are SGHRS and YFSETQ. In nucleotides, the CDR3 is TGCGCCAGCAGCTTGGGACAGGGAGCTTACACTGAAGCTTTCTTT. Translating it yields CASSLGQGAYTEAFF.

This clonotype was counted ten times or more. The chain joins TRBV7-9 to TRBJ1-1, with 9 bases fitting TRBD1. This CDR3 spans 16 amino acids. The trim removed 4 bases at V and 3 bases at J, leaving 9 bases unmatched. The germline gives CDR1 SEHNR, CDR2 FQNEAQ (reference sequence). CDR3 in amino acids: CASSSDPGQGDTEAFF. CDR3 nucleotide sequence: TGTGCCAGCAGCTCCGACCCGGGACAGGGTGACACTGAAGCTTTCTTT.

This clonotype was detected ten times or more. The rearrangement joins TRBV12-5 to TRBJ2-1; 8 nucleotides line up with TRBD2. This CDR3 spans 16 amino acids. V was pared by 5 bases and J by 4 bases, with 10 bases of the junction left unmatched. CDR1 and CDR2 (germline): LGHNT, FRNRAP. CDR3 in DNA: TGTGCTAGTGGTCCCCCCGGGGGGGCGGGGTACAATGAGCAGTTCTTC. This encodes CASGPPGGAGYNEQFF. Together with reference TRBV12-5 and TRBJ2-1, the CDR3 gives the full variable domain: DARVTQTPRHKVTEMGQEVTMRCQPILGHNTVFWYRQTMMQGLELLAYFRNRAPLDDSGMPKDRFSAEMPDATLATLKIQPSEPRDSAVYFCASGPPGGAGYNEQFFGPGTRLTVL.

This clonotype has ten or more counts. The chain links TRBV5-1 to TRBJ2-3, with D possibly being TRBD1 (6 bases). Germline V gene sequence: CDR1 SGHRS, CDR2 YFSETQ. V was shortened by 4 bases and J by 0 bases, with 9 bases between the two germline ends. The CDR3 extends over 14 amino acids. The CDR3 loop reads CASSEGQSTDTQYF. Written as DNA, the CDR3 is TGCGCCAGCAGCGAGGGACAAAGCACAGATACGCAGTATTTT. The full variable domain, completed using reference TRBV5-1 and TRBJ2-3, is KAGVTQTPRYLIKTRGQQVTLSCSPISGHRSVSWYQQTPGQGLQFLFEYFSETQRNKGNFPGRFSGRQFSNSRSEMNVSTLELGDSALYLCASSEGQSTDTQYFGPGTRLTVL.

The sample holds many counts of this clonotype. The chain carries TRBV5-6 and TRBJ1-5; tentative D call: TRBD1 (5 bases). This CDR3 has 12 amino acids. V gave up 0 bases and J gave up 9 bases, with 7 bases separating them. In germline, CDR1 is SGHDT, CDR2 YYEEEE. The CDR3 bases are TGTGCCAGCAGCTTGGGGGGGTTGCCCCAGCATTTT. This translates into CASSLGGLPQHF.

There are many counts of this clonotype. V is TRBV14 and J is TRBJ2-1; D uncertain. The germline V gene encodes CDR1 SGHDN and CDR2 FVKESK. This CDR3 has 13 amino acids. Trimming removed 2 bases from V and 3 bases from J, with 5 bases in between. The CDR3 loop is CASSQFRYNEQFF. As DNA, the CDR3 is TGTGCCAGCAGCCAATTCCGCTACAATGAGCAGTTCTTC.

This clonotype was recorded many times. The chain couples TRBV7-8 to TRBJ2-3; D ambiguous. Germline V lookup: CDR1 SGHVS, CDR2 FQNEAQ. Trimming stripped 2 bases from V and 4 bases from J, with 10 bases between. CDR3 length: 14 amino acids. Here the CDR3 reads CASSLRSRPDTQYF. The DNA for the CDR3 is TGTGCCAGCAGCTTAAGGTCCCGGCCAGATACGCAGTATTTT.

This clonotype has ten or more counts. The rearrangement uses TRBV5-6 and TRBJ2-1; perhaps D is TRBD1 or TRBD2 (5 bases each). V was trimmed by 1 base and J by 7 bases, leaving 12 bases between them. The CDR3 is 14 amino acids. Germline V gives CDR1 SGHDT, CDR2 YYEEEE. The CDR3 reads CASSLLGPLNEQFF. The CDR3 DNA sequence: TGTGCCAGCAGCTTGTTGGGACCCTTGAATGAGCAGTTCTTC.

This clonotype was seen ten or more times. The CDR3 DNA reads TGTGCCAGCGACAGGGACGGGAATCAGCCCCAGCATTTT. Translation gives CASDRDGNQPQHF. This chain links TRBV28 with TRBJ1-5; 7 bases align to TRBD1. This CDR3 contains 13 residues. Germline V CDR1 and CDR2: MDHEN, SYDVKM. V lost 8 bases, J lost 4 bases, and 5 bases stayed unmatched.

This clonotype showed up many times. The chain couples TRBV4-1 to TRBJ2-5; TRBD2 might be the D (5 bases). V lost 1 base and J lost 1, with 10 bases in between. CDR3 size: 15 residues. CDR1 is MGHRA and CDR2 is YSYEKL in the germline V gene. CDR3 sequence reads: CASSQVSGFQETQYF. The CDR3 region has the DNA TGCGCCAGCAGCCAAGTATCGGGGTTCCAAGAGACCCAGTACTTC.

The table lists this clonotype with many counts. V usage is TRBV11-2 and J usage is TRBJ2-3; 7 nucleotides agree with TRBD2. CDR3 size: 16 residues. Losses at the gene ends were 0 bases for V and 3 bases for J; bases not matched to a gene: 6. From germline, CDR1 is SGHAT and CDR2 FQNNGV. CDR3 bases: TGTGCCAGCAGCTTAGACCGGCCGGGGGGTACAGATACGCAGTATTTT. It encodes CASSLDRPGGTDTQYF.

Of note for this clonotype: Without the conserved terminal phenylalanine or tryptophan, this CDR3 likely stems from a read error. The chain uses TRBV6-2 or TRBV6-3 and TRBJ2-5, with 8 bases matching TRBD1. This CDR3 is 14 amino acids long. Germline lookup yields CDR1 MNHEY and CDR2 SVGEGT. The J segment lost 5 bases and the V segment lost 5 bases, leaving 7 bases of the junction unmatched. The CDR3 DNA reads TGTGCCAGCAGTGAGGCAGGGGGCGCGGAGACCCAGTACAAC. Protein product: CASSEAGGAETQYN.

This clonotype was found many times. The chain is built from TRBV10-2 and TRBJ1-1; no reliable D call. Deletions cut 4 bases from V and 1 base from J, with 13 bases between. CDR1 is WSHSY and CDR2 is SAAADI in the germline V gene. This CDR3 is 15 amino acids long. CDR3 sequence: CASSAREAGNTEAFF. DNA for the CDR3: TGCGCCAGCAGTGCGAGGGAGGCGGGGAACACTGAAGCTTTCTTT.

There are many counts of this clonotype. J is TRBJ1-3 and V is TRBV7-9; tentatively, D is TRBD1 (5 bases). Germline lookup yields CDR1 SEHNR and CDR2 FQNEAQ (reference sequence). The V end lost 5 bases, the J end lost 0 bases, and 14 bases lay between the germline ends. The CDR3 runs to 16 residues. The CDR3 spells CASSIGTSSSGNTIYF. CDR3 sequence (DNA): TGTGCCAGCAGCATTGGGACGTCGAGCTCTGGAAACACCATATATTTT.

This clonotype was counted only a few times. This rearrangement joins TRBV20-1 to TRBJ1-1, with 9 bases matching TRBD1. V shed 1 base and J 5 bases; nucleotides not matched to a gene: 8. The germline CDR1 and CDR2 sequences are DFQATT and SNEGSKA (reference sequence). The CDR3 spans 15 residues. In nucleotides, the CDR3 is TGCAGTGCTAGAGGAGAGGGGACAGGGAGGACTGAAGCTTTCTTT. It is translated as CSARGEGTGRTEAFF.